This entry features one T cell receptor (beta chain) sequence. Its cognate antigen is unknown. This record belongs to a study of T cells in Graves' hyperthyroidism and ophthalmopathy. Notes on the study in general: Blood held most thyroid clonotypes expanded above 0.001 frequency. Ophthalmopathy, which appeared later, was predicted by the model a median about 6 months before onset.

Clinical symptoms, serum thyroxine, TRAb, thyroid ultrasound and orbital computed tomography informed diagnoses. Using roughly 9.4 ml of fresh peripheral blood, PBMCs were prepared. Using RNA transcripts as the source, TCR beta CDR3 regions were amplified. A first-round RT-PCR of the TCR CDR3 used the HTBI primer set. TCRdb redid the calling of the multiplex PCR reads with MiXCR, one entry per CDR3 protein. This sample has approximately 690,000 distinct CDR3 sequences, with roughly 20% found just once. The receptor was isolated from a young man with Graves' ophthalmopathy. The sample comprised blood.

CDR3 protein: CAYGIQETQYF. The CDR3 nucleotides are TGTGCCTACGGAATCCAAGAGACCCAGTACTTC. The chain joins TRBV7-9 to TRBJ2-5; D unresolved. The CDR3 extends over 11 amino acids. Germline CDR1 SEHNR, CDR2 FQNEAQ (reference sequence). Trimming cost V 11 bases and J 1 base, with 8 bases left between them.